What follows describes a single TCR beta chain. No antigen is known for it. This entry belongs to a study of graft-versus-host responses after intestinal transplantation. Study details: Each transplant was multivisceral, liver-intestinal, or isolated intestinal. All recipients got anti-thymocyte globulin induction, then tacrolimus and steroids for roughly three years.

Trimming removed 7 bases from V and 1 base from J, with 10 bases in between. The CDR3 spans 14 residues. Germline V gene lookup returns CDR1 ENHRY and CDR2 SYGVKD. Some clones are missing from TCRdb's copy, which holds only in-frame ones; the method was immunoSEQ multiplex PCR. The sample consists of approximately 76,000 clones, over 75% of them appearing once. The chain combines TRBV10-3 with TRBJ2-2, with D perhaps TRBD1 (5 bases). Here the sequenced sample was unstimulated CD4+ T cells sorted from spleen or lymph node cells, taken before transplant. The receptor was derived from a human donor who was the organ donor for an intestinal transplant. The DNA of the CDR3 is TGTGCCATCACCGAACAGGAGAACACCGGGGAGCTGTTTTTT. Amino acids: CAITEQENTGELFF.